The next 12 T cell receptor beta chains were all read from a single sample in a study of blood T cell repertoires in COVID-19. Sequenced by immunoSEQ multiplex PCR; TCRdb stores in-frame clones only, minus some. The table records around 170,000 clones, 90% to 95% of them present only once. Sample: peripheral blood. The receptors were sampled from a man aged 50-59 years with acute or convalescent COVID-19.

The chain recombines TRBV7-8 with TRBJ2-4; D is ambiguous. Between the trimmed V and J ends, which lost 0 bases and 7 bases, there was a span of 10 bases. This CDR3 is 14 amino acids long. Germline V gene lookup returns CDR1 SGHVS and CDR2 FQNEAQ. CDR3 protein: CASSLASGSNIQYF. The DNA for the CDR3 is TGTGCCAGCAGCTTAGCGTCGGGTTCGAACATTCAGTACTTC.

V and J are TRBV5-5 and TRBJ1-5, with 7 bases matching TRBD1. Germline V lookup: CDR1 SGHKS, CDR2 YYEKEE (reference sequence). Losses at the gene ends were 0 bases for V and 9 bases for J; bases not matched to a gene: 9. The CDR3 covers 15 residues. As DNA, the CDR3 is TGTGCCAGCAGCTTGGGGGGGACAGTACCTCGGCCCCAGCATTTT. Translated: CASSLGGTVPRPQHF.

This chain links TRBV7-9 with TRBJ1-5, with D unresolved. Trimming left V 1 base short and J 7 bases short, with 8 bases between. The CDR3 length is 13 residues. CDR1 is SEHNR and CDR2 is FQNEAQ in the germline V gene (reference sequence). The CDR3 sequence: CASSLGLEQPQHF. For the CDR3, the DNA is TGTGCCAGCAGCTTAGGATTGGAGCAGCCCCAGCATTTT.

The chain joins TRBV6-2 or TRBV6-3 to TRBJ1-5; D is perhaps TRBD1 (5 bases). V gave up 2 bases and J gave up 7 bases, with 9 bases separating them. Germline CDR1 MNHEY, CDR2 SVGEGT. The CDR3 spans 13 residues. Here the CDR3 reads CASSYAGRQPQHF. CDR3 nucleotide sequence: TGTGCCAGCAGTTACGCAGGGAGGCAGCCCCAGCATTTT.

The chain is built from TRBV4-2 and TRBJ1-2; D may be TRBD1 (6 bases). V lost 0 bases and J lost 4, with 9 bases in between. The CDR3 is 14 amino acids. Germline V CDR1 and CDR2: LGHNA, YNFKEQ. CDR3 protein: CASSQDSDSYGYTF. CDR3 in DNA: TGTGCCAGCAGCCAAGATTCGGACAGCTATGGCTACACCTTC.

The chain uses TRBV7-8 and TRBJ2-7; 16 nucleotides agree with TRBD2. V trimming: 3 bases; J trimming: 2 bases; junction bases outside the gene matches: 4. The germline V gene has CDR1 SGHVS and CDR2 FQNEAQ. The length of the CDR3 is 17 residues. The CDR3 spells CASSLRGLAGGPYEQYV. CDR3 nucleotides: TGTGCCAGCAGCTTGCGGGGACTAGCGGGGGGGCCCTACGAGCAGTACGTC.

The chain is built from TRBV10-3 and TRBJ2-1; 12 bases line up with TRBD1. Germline V CDR1 and CDR2: ENHRY, SYGVKD. The CDR3 covers 14 residues. V was pared by 9 bases and J by 8 bases, with 8 bases of the junction left unmatched. In nucleotides, the CDR3 is TGTGCCATGTCCGGGACAGGGGGCCTAGATGAGCAGTTCTTC. Encoded protein: CAMSGTGGLDEQFF.

This sequence joins TRBV18 and TRBJ2-1; D is unresolved. Trimming took off 3 bases at V and 2 bases at J, with 11 bases between the two ends. This CDR3 contains 15 residues. CDR1 KGHSH and CDR2 LQKENI come from the germline V gene. The CDR3 loop is CASSPLGFTYNEQFF. CDR3 coding DNA: TGTGCCAGCTCACCCCTCGGGTTCACCTACAATGAGCAGTTCTTC.

V usage is TRBV9 and J usage is TRBJ1-6; no clear D. The V and J ends lost 3 bases and 9 bases respectively, with 13 bases between them. This CDR3 region has 14 residues. Germline V CDR1 and CDR2: SGDLS, YYNGEE. CDR3 amino acids: CASSGGGRRSPLHF. CDR3 coding DNA: TGTGCCAGCAGCGGTGGAGGTCGGCGTTCACCCCTCCACTTT.

The chain couples TRBV27 to TRBJ1-2; 9 nucleotides line up with TRBD1. The CDR3 consists of 17 residues. J was trimmed by 4 bases and V by 5 bases; bases with no gene match: 14. Germline CDR1 is MNHEY and CDR2 is SMNVEV (reference sequence). In DNA, the CDR3 is TGTGCCAGCAGTCCGACCGGGACAGGGAGTGAGTCCTATGGCTACACCTTC. Its protein product is CASSPTGTGSESYGYTF.

This clone has just a few counts. The chain has TRBV19 and TRBJ1-5; D not certain. Trimming left V 5 bases short and J 3 bases short, with 11 bases between. The CDR3 loop spans 14 amino acids. From germline, CDR1 is LNHDA and CDR2 SQIVND (reference sequence). The CDR3 coding sequence is TGTGCCAGTAGTCCACGTGGAGACAATCAGCCCCAGCATTTT. Translation gives CASSPRGDNQPQHF.

V is TRBV30 and J is TRBJ1-3, with TRBD1 identical over 7 bases. J was trimmed by 0 bases and V by 4 bases; bases with no gene match: 6. The germline V gene has CDR1 GTSNPN and CDR2 SVGIG (reference sequence). This CDR3 is 15 amino acids long. CDR3 amino acids: CAWMNRGVSGNTIYF. CDR3 DNA sequence: TGTGCCTGGATGAACAGGGGCGTCTCTGGAAACACCATATATTTT.